This is a list of T cell receptor beta chains from one sample in a study of shared clonotypes between healthy human individuals. Here immunoSEQ multiplex PCR was the method, and the copy in TCRdb shows in-frame clones only, minus some. Counted here are roughly 590,000 clones, roughly 96% occurring once; the ten biggest clones make up 0.11%. Material for sequencing was naive CD8+ T cells sorted from blood. All receptors come from a woman aged 30 to 39 in good health. Each CDR3 is given with its conserved first and last residue. The D gene is left open where the match is weak. Size is omitted from some rows. Given values are once, few, many or a class for expanded clones.

>.|TRBV28|TRBJ1-2|.
TGTGCCAGCAGTTTCCCCCCGGGCTACACCTTC
CASSFPPGYTF
>.|TRBV11-3|TRBJ1-1|.
TGTGCCAGCAGCTTAGACAGGGGCACTGAAGCTTTCTTT
CASSLDRGTEAFF
>.|TRBV30|TRBJ2-2|.
TGTGCCTGGAGTGTAGGGGTAGGCACCGGGGAGCTGTTTTTT
CAWSVGVGTGELFF
>.|TRBV2|TRBJ1-3|once
TGTGCCAGCAGTGAGTTAGTCTCGCGCTCTGGAAACACCATATATTTT
CASSELVSRSGNTIYF
>.|TRBV5-4|TRBJ2-7|.
TGTGCCAGCAGCCAGGACGAGCGTTACGAGCAGTACTTC
CASSQDERYEQYF
>.|TRBV27|TRBJ2-7|.
TGTGCCAGCAGTTCCATATACCGGGACAACTACGAGCAGTACTTC
CASSSIYRDNYEQYF
>.|TRBV4-2|TRBJ1-5|.
TGTGCCAGCAGCCAGGCCCTTGAGGCCAATCAGCCCCAGCATTTT
CASSQALEANQPQHF
>TRBD2|TRBV9|TRBJ2-1|.
TGTGCCAGCAGCGTAGAACTAGCGGGATATAATGAGCAGTTCTTC
CASSVELAGYNEQFF
>TRBD2|TRBV5-6|TRBJ2-3|.
TGTGCCAGCAGCTTCTCATTAAGGCGGGAGGGCACAGATACGCAGTATTTT
CASSFSLRREGTDTQYF
>TRBD2|TRBV10-3|TRBJ2-1|.
TGTGCCATCAATGCCGGGACTAGCGTCTACAATGAGCAGTTCTTC
CAINAGTSVYNEQFF
>TRBD1|TRBV5-4|TRBJ2-5|.
TGTGCCAGCAGTCCGGACAGGGGATTTCAGACCCAGTACTTC
CASSPDRGFQTQYF
>.|TRBV5-1|TRBJ2-1|.
TGCGCCAGCAGCTTGGAAGGAGACGTAAGTTCCTACAATGAGCAGTTCTTC
CASSLEGDVSSYNEQFF
>.|TRBV10-3|TRBJ2-1|.
TGTGCCATCAGTGAACAGGACAATGAGCAGTTCTTC
CAISEQDNEQFF
>TRBD1|TRBV11-2|TRBJ1-1|.
TGTGCCAGCAGCTCCCGGCCCCCGGACAGGGTAGTAAGGAACACTGAAGCTTTCTTT
CASSSRPPDRVVRNTEAFF
>.|TRBV9|TRBJ1-1|once
TGTGCCAGCAGCGGAGACACCCCTGAAGCTTTCTTT
CASSGDTPEAFF
>.|TRBV11-2|TRBJ2-1|.
TGTGCCAGCAGCTTAGTGACTCAGGGGAGCCCTGAGCAGTTCTTC
CASSLVTQGSPEQFF
>.|TRBV28|TRBJ1-1|.
TGTGCCAGCAGCCTTCGGGAAAGCTACAGGGTGAACACTGAAGCTTTCTTT
CASSLRESYRVNTEAFF
>.|TRBV23-1|TRBJ2-2|.
TGCGCCAGCAGTCAATCCTGGCTAACCGGGGAGCTGTTTTTT
CASSQSWLTGELFF
>.|TRBV28|TRBJ2-7|once
TGTGCCAGCAGTTTATGGGGGGCGGGGGTCGGAAGCTACGAGCAGTACTTC
CASSLWGAGVGSYEQYF
>.|TRBV2|TRBJ2-7|.
TGTGCCAGCAGGACTGCTTCAGGCAGCTCCTACGAGCAGTACTTC
CASRTASGSSYEQYF
>TRBD1|TRBV2|TRBJ1-4|.
TGTGCCAGCATCCCCTCGTGGGACAGGGTGGAAGAAAAACTGTTTTTT
CASIPSWDRVEEKLFF
>.|TRBV27|TRBJ1-4|.
TGTGCCAGCAGTTTAAGGGGGTCTCATGAAAAACTGTTTTTT
CASSLRGSHEKLFF
>.|TRBV10-1|TRBJ1-5|few
TGCGCCAGCACAGGGGCCAACAATCAGCCCCAGCATTTT
CASTGANNQPQHF
>.|TRBV10-3|TRBJ1-1|.
TGTGCCATCAGTGAACACGGTTACACTGAAGCTTTCTTT
CAISEHGYTEAFF
>.|TRBV27|TRBJ2-7|.
TGTGCCAGCAGTGGGGGATGGCAGTCCTACGAGCAGTACTTC
CASSGGWQSYEQYF
>.|TRBV7-9|TRBJ2-5|.
TGTGCCAGCAGCAGCCAGGGGGGCGACAAAGAGACCCAGTACTTC
CASSSQGGDKETQYF